The 23 T cell receptor beta chains below were found in one sample sequenced in a study of blood T cell repertoires in COVID-19. Sequencing was performed with immunoSEQ multiplex PCR; in TCRdb, only in-frame clones are kept and a portion is missing. The repertoire holds approximately 250,000 clones, 84% seen once, with around 4% in the top ten. Sequencing input: peripheral blood. Receptor source: a man aged 50 to 59 with acute or convalescent COVID-19.

The chain links TRBV5-1 to TRBJ1-1; weak D call: TRBD1 (5 bases). Per the germline V gene, CDR1 is SGHRS and CDR2 is YFSETQ. V lost 2 bases to trimming and J lost 11 bases, with 13 bases between them. The CDR3 length is 12 residues. The CDR3 DNA reads TGCGCCAGCAGCTTAGCAGGGATCGGGGCTTTCTTT. Amino acid sequence: CASSLAGIGAFF.

The V and J genes are TRBV20-1 and TRBJ2-3, with TRBD2 identical over 9 bases. J gave up 0 bases and V 3 bases, and 7 bases lay outside the gene matches. CDR1 and CDR2 from the germline V gene are DFQATT and SNEGSKA (reference sequence). This CDR3 spans 16 amino acids. The CDR3 DNA is TGCAGTGCTAGTCCTCTAGCGGGATCTAGCACAGATACGCAGTATTTT. It codes for CSASPLAGSSTDTQYF.

V gene TRBV11-3 combines with J gene TRBJ2-7, with D possibly being TRBD1 (5 bases). CDR1 and CDR2 (germline): SGHNT, YENEEA. The CDR3 has 13 amino acids. V was shortened by 4 bases and J by 1 base, with 8 bases between the two germline ends. CDR3 sequence reads: CASSYYRSYEQYF. The CDR3 DNA reads as TGTGCCAGCAGCTATTACAGGTCCTACGAGCAGTACTTC.

The chain uses TRBV28 and TRBJ2-1; 9 bases agree with TRBD2. The CDR3 is 14 residues long. Unmatched junction bases numbered 5, after V lost 5 bases and J lost 6 bases. Germline lookup yields CDR1 MDHEN and CDR2 SYDVKM. The CDR3 nucleotides are TGTGCCAGCAGTCTAGCGGGGAGTCGCAATGAGCAGTTCTTC. Amino acid sequence: CASSLAGSRNEQFF.

This chain connects TRBV7-9 to TRBJ1-1; perhaps TRBD1 as D (5 bases). The germline V gene has CDR1 SEHNR and CDR2 FQNEAQ (reference sequence). The germline V and J ends were trimmed by 5 bases and 11 bases, with 15 bases remaining between them. This CDR3 has 12 residues. The CDR3 coding sequence is TGTGCCAGCAGCCCAAAGGGGTCGGAGGCTTTCTTT. Protein: CASSPKGSEAFF.

The chain couples TRBV11-3 to TRBJ1-6; a weak D match, TRBD1 (6 bases). The V and J ends lost 2 bases and 9 bases respectively, with 11 bases between them. This CDR3 region has 14 residues. CDR1 and CDR2 (germline): SGHNT, YENEEA. This chain's CDR3 is CASSLRTVSSPLHF. The CDR3 DNA sequence: TGTGCCAGCAGCTTACGGACAGTCAGTTCACCCCTCCACTTT.

The chain employs TRBV11-2 and TRBJ2-5; D perhaps matches TRBD1 (5 bases). Germline loops: CDR1 SGHAT, CDR2 FQNNGV. CDR3 length: 16 residues. V lost 1 base and J 2 bases, leaving 14 bases between the germline ends. This CDR3 reads CASSLVGQLLQETQYF. The CDR3 nucleotides read TGTGCCAGCAGCTTAGTGGGGCAGCTCTTACAAGAGACCCAGTACTTC.

A remark on this clone: The junction does not match germline at one end; this may be a read error. This chain joins TRBV20-1 and TRBJ2-1; 7 nucleotides line up with TRBD2. There are 10 residues in the CDR3. From germline, CDR1 is DFQATT and CDR2 SNEGSKA (reference sequence). This CDR3 is CSASGTTVVF. CDR3 bases: TGCAGTGCTTCCGGGACTACGGTAGTCTTC.

The rearrangement joins TRBV18 to TRBJ2-7; no clear D. CDR3 size: 14 residues. V was trimmed by 5 bases and J by 0 bases, leaving 11 bases between them. From germline, CDR1 is KGHSH and CDR2 LQKENI. Here the CDR3 DNA reads TGTGCCAGCTCAACCCGTGAGGACTCCTACGAGCAGTACTTC. Translated: CASSTREDSYEQYF.

This chain links TRBV5-4 with TRBJ2-1; maybe TRBD1 (7 bases). V gave up 5 bases and J gave up 9 bases, with 15 bases separating them. The CDR3 is 13 amino acids. The germline CDR1 and CDR2 sequences are SGHNT and YYREEE (reference sequence). The CDR3 DNA reads TGTGCCAGCAGTCAACACAGGGGAGGTGAGCAGTTCTTC. Translation gives CASSQHRGGEQFF.

The CDR3 sequence is CASSPPTGTYGYTF. CDR3 nucleotide sequence: TGTGCCAGCAGCCCCCCTACAGGAACCTATGGCTACACCTTC. The V call is TRBV28, the J call TRBJ1-2; D perhaps matches TRBD1 (5 bases). V was pared by 6 bases and J by 4 bases, with 15 bases between. In germline, CDR1 is MDHEN, CDR2 SYDVKM. The CDR3 sequence is 14 residues long.

The chain recombines TRBV4-1 with TRBJ1-1; D is uncertain. In germline, CDR1 is MGHRA, CDR2 YSYEKL. The CDR3 is made up of 13 amino acids. Deletions cut 0 bases from V and 11 bases from J, with 13 bases between. The CDR3 DNA is TGCGCCAGCAGCCAAGATCCCGGACTGTGGGCTTTCTTT. Protein product: CASSQDPGLWAFF.

The rearrangement links TRBV5-1 to TRBJ1-2, with TRBD1 matching 7 bases. This CDR3 region has 14 residues. Germline-derived CDR1 and CDR2 are SGHRS and YFSETQ. V shed 0 bases and J 3 bases; nucleotides not matched to a gene: 2. CDR3 sequence (DNA): TGCGCCAGCAGCTTGGGGACAGGAGACTATGGCTACACCTTC. This translates into CASSLGTGDYGYTF.

The chain is built from TRBV7-6 and TRBJ2-2, with a possible D match to TRBD1 (6 bases). The germline V and J ends were trimmed by 5 bases and 7 bases, with 11 bases remaining between them. The CDR3 length is 13 residues. In germline, CDR1 is SGHVS, CDR2 FNYEAQ. This chain's CDR3 is CASSQGRYGELFF. Here the CDR3 DNA reads TGTGCCAGCAGCCAGGGGCGTTACGGGGAGCTGTTTTTT. The full variable domain, its missing parts supplied by reference TRBV7-6 and TRBJ2-2, is GAGVSQSPRYKVTKRGQDVALRCDPISGHVSLYWYRQALGQGPEFLTYFNYEAQQDKSGLPNDRFSAERPEGSISTLTIQRTEQRDSAMYRCASSQGRYGELFFGEGSRLTVL.

The V gene is TRBV3-1 (or the pseudogene TRBV3-2), the J gene TRBJ1-1; 7 nucleotides agree with TRBD1. V dropped 3 bases and J dropped 1; count of bases not matched to a gene: 5. The V gene's germline CDR1 is LGHDT and CDR2 YNNKEL (reference sequence). CDR3 length: 15 amino acids. CDR3 loop: CASSHQGGPNTEAFF. CDR3 sequence (DNA): TGTGCCAGCAGCCACCAAGGGGGCCCGAACACTGAAGCTTTCTTT.

This rearrangement joins TRBV3-1 (or the pseudogene TRBV3-2) to TRBJ2-1; 8 nucleotides agree with TRBD2. This CDR3 has 16 amino acids. CDR1 LGHDT and CDR2 YNNKEL come from the germline V gene (reference sequence). V was pared by 0 bases and J by 9 bases, with 10 bases of the junction left unmatched. The CDR3 is CASSQDLAREGGEQFF. DNA for the CDR3: TGTGCCAGCAGCCAAGATCTCGCACGGGAGGGAGGTGAGCAGTTCTTC.

The chain uses TRBV7-3 and TRBJ2-2, with 9 bases lining up with TRBD2. V lost 6 bases, J lost 7 bases, and 9 bases stayed unmatched. Germline CDR1 SGHTA, CDR2 FQGTGA. The CDR3 spans 15 residues. The CDR3 DNA follows: TGTGCCAGCAGTCTTTTAGCGGGGGTGCACGGGGAGCTGTTTTTT. Protein sequence: CASSLLAGVHGELFF.

The rearrangement uses TRBV9 and TRBJ2-6, with TRBD1 identical over 9 bases. The ends lost 3 bases at V and 3 bases at J; junction bases unmatched: 10. The germline CDR1 and CDR2 sequences are SGDLS and YYNGEE. The CDR3 loop spans 18 amino acids. CDR3 DNA: TGTGCCAGCAGCGAACCGGGACAGGGATTGATTGGGGCCAACGTCCTGACTTTC. It codes for CASSEPGQGLIGANVLTF. Full variable domain (remainder filled in from reference TRBV9 and TRBJ2-6): DSGVTQTPKHLITATGQRVTLRCSPRSGDLSVYWYQQSLDQGLQFLIQYYNGEERAKGNILERFSAQQFPDLHSELNLSSLELGDSALYFCASSEPGQGLIGANVLTFGAGSRLTVL.

V usage is TRBV6-1 and J usage is TRBJ1-2; D is unresolved. Germline values: CDR1 MNHNS, CDR2 SASEGT. The CDR3 runs to 14 residues. V dropped 5 bases and J dropped 4 bases, with 14 bases sitting between them. CDR3 residues: CASSYTEEGYGYTF. The CDR3, as DNA: TGTGCCAGCAGTTATACAGAAGAGGGCTATGGCTACACCTTC.

The CDR3 DNA sequence: TGTGCGAGCGGGGGGGCCCGAATCACAGATACGCAGTATTTT. Amino acids: CASGGARITDTQYF. This chain connects TRBV19 to TRBJ2-3; 10 bases align to TRBD2. CDR1 and CDR2 from the germline V gene are LNHDA and SQIVND (reference sequence). The CDR3 has 14 amino acids.

This clone was seen a few times. The CDR3, as DNA: TGTGCCAGCAGTCCTAGAGGGCCAGCCTCTGGGGCCAACGTCCTGACTTTC. Its protein is CASSPRGPASGANVLTF. The rearrangement uses TRBV5-4 and TRBJ2-6; maybe TRBD2 (5 bases). Germline values: CDR1 SGHNT, CDR2 YYREEE (reference sequence). The CDR3 runs to 17 residues. Trimming pared 5 bases from V and 0 bases from J, leaving 15 bases between.

CDR3 nucleotide sequence: TGTGCCAGCAGGGTGACAGGGGGATCTGAAAAACTGTTTTTT. This gives the protein CASRVTGGSEKLFF. The rearrangement joins TRBV6-5 to TRBJ1-4, with 9 bases identical to TRBD1. This CDR3 region has 14 residues. V gave up 6 bases and J gave up 7 bases; unmatched junction bases: 6. Germline lookup yields CDR1 MNHEY and CDR2 SVGAGI.

The chain uses TRBV4-1 and TRBJ1-2; tentative D call: TRBD1 (5 bases). Looked up from germline, CDR1 is MGHRA and CDR2 is YSYEKL. This CDR3 has 15 residues. V lost 1 base to trimming and J lost 1 base, with 10 bases between them. The CDR3 coding sequence is TGCGCCAGCAGCCAAGGGAGGGGATTTAACTATGGCTACACCTTC. This gives the protein CASSQGRGFNYGYTF.